Given below is one TCR beta chain in context. Under the authors' procedure: Estimation of nucleated cell counts relied on the amplification of reference gene primers. TCRdb's table, derived via immunoSEQ multiplex PCR, lists solely in-frame clones and lacks some. That table supplies the V and J calls and clone size; D and trimming were determined from the DNA. Among fewer than 60,000 clones listed, roughly 90% were seen once. This entry belongs to a study of blood T cell repertoires in COVID-19. At the level of the study: Material from acute and convalescent COVID-19 was sourced from the United States, Italy and Spain. T cells, B-cell-depleted T cells, or PBMCs provided the cDNA or gDNA that served as material.

Germline-derived CDR1 and CDR2 are LNHDA and SQIVND (reference sequence). The CDR3 is 14 amino acids. J gave up 4 bases and V 7 bases, and 6 bases lay outside the gene matches. The chain uses TRBV19 and TRBJ2-2, with 7 nucleotides matching TRBD1. The sequence was collected from an elderly man with active or convalescent COVID-19. The source material was peripheral blood. The CDR3 loop is CASTLQGPTGELFF. As DNA, the CDR3 is TGTGCCAGTACCTTACAGGGGCCCACCGGGGAGCTGTTTTTT.